This entry lists 14 T cell receptor beta chains sequenced from one sample in a study of blood T cell repertoires in COVID-19. The data were produced by immunoSEQ multiplex PCR, yet TCRdb's version contains in-frame clones alone and is incomplete. The sample lists a few hundred thousand clones, under 90% occurring once. Sequencing used peripheral blood. The receptors shown here come from a man aged 50 to 60 with acute or convalescent COVID-19.

The chain carries TRBV5-1 and TRBJ2-3; weak D call: TRBD2 (6 bases). Germline CDR1 SGHRS, CDR2 YFSETQ. The V end was cut by 5 bases, the J end by 0 bases, with 10 bases between. The CDR3 loop spans 14 amino acids. CDR3 residues: CASSWLASTDTQYF. CDR3 coding DNA: TGCGCCAGCAGTTGGCTAGCGAGCACAGATACGCAGTATTTT.

The chain uses TRBV19 and TRBJ2-2, with D possibly matching TRBD1 (5 bases). The CDR3 length is 15 residues. In germline, CDR1 is LNHDA, CDR2 SQIVND (reference sequence). V lost 7 bases and J lost 5, with 17 bases in between. The CDR3 DNA reads TGTGCCAGTACCCCGTGGGGAAGGGGAACCGGGGAGCTGTTTTTT. This codes for CASTPWGRGTGELFF.

This chain connects TRBV4-2 to TRBJ2-5, with 11 bases aligning to TRBD2. Germline CDR1 LGHNA, CDR2 YNFKEQ. The junction had 11 bases not matched to a gene; V was cut back by 0 bases and J by 5 bases. The CDR3 totals 18 residues. CDR3 sequence: CASSQESGASGRRETQYF. In DNA form, the CDR3 reads TGTGCCAGCAGCCAAGAGAGTGGAGCTAGCGGGAGGAGGGAGACCCAGTACTTC.

This chain joins TRBV19 and TRBJ2-1, with 7 bases aligning to TRBD1. V lost 7 bases and J lost 2; bases outside the gene matches: 8. This CDR3 comprises 15 residues. Germline V gene sequence: CDR1 LNHDA, CDR2 SQIVND (reference sequence). This CDR3 is CASNDRALPYNEQFF. In nucleotides, the CDR3 is TGTGCCAGTAACGACAGGGCCCTCCCCTACAATGAGCAGTTCTTC. Together with reference TRBV19 and TRBJ2-1, the CDR3 gives the full variable domain: DGGITQSPKYLFRKEGQNVTLSCEQNLNHDAMYWYRQDPGQGLRLIYYSQIVNDFQKGDIAEGYSVSREKKESFPLTVTSAQKNPTAFYLCASNDRALPYNEQFFGPGTRLTVL.

The chain links TRBV2 to TRBJ1-6; 7 nucleotides match TRBD1. Germline CDR1 is SNHLY and CDR2 is FYNNEI. This CDR3 comprises 15 residues. Losses at the gene ends were 4 bases for V and 5 bases for J; bases not matched to a gene: 5. CDR3 sequence: CASSVQGKDNSPLHF. Here the CDR3 DNA reads TGTGCCAGCAGTGTACAGGGGAAGGATAATTCACCCCTCCACTTT.

This clone was seen only a few times. The chain joins TRBV30 to TRBJ1-1; D is undetermined. Between the trimmed V and J ends, which lost 5 bases and 5 bases, there was a span of 15 bases. CDR3 length: 13 residues. The germline V gene encodes CDR1 GTSNPN and CDR2 SVGIG (reference sequence). The DNA of the CDR3 is TGTGCCTGGGGGAAGCGGGAGGATACTGAAGCTTTCTTT. Its translation: CAWGKREDTEAFF.

This chain connects TRBV2 to TRBJ1-2; TRBD1 is a possible D gene (6 bases). CDR1 is SNHLY, CDR2 FYNNEI, per germline. The CDR3 has 16 residues. With 3 bases removed from V and 4 bases from J, the gap between germline ends came to 18 bases. The CDR3 region has the DNA TGTGCCAGCAGTGAGCCCTCGGGGCAGGGGATCTATGGCTACACCTTC. This gives the protein CASSEPSGQGIYGYTF.

The chain uses TRBV9 and TRBJ2-5; 7 bases align to TRBD1. The V and J ends lost 4 bases and 5 bases, in that order; junction bases with no gene match: 11. This CDR3 comprises 15 residues. The germline V gene has CDR1 SGDLS and CDR2 YYNGEE. The chain's CDR3 is CASSSRQGFGETQYF. DNA of the CDR3: TGTGCCAGCAGCTCGAGACAGGGCTTTGGGGAGACCCAGTACTTC.

This chain joins TRBV14 and TRBJ1-1; D remains ambiguous. Germline CDR1 reads SGHDN; CDR2 reads FVKESK. This CDR3 has 14 amino acids. The V and J ends lost 3 bases and 5 bases respectively, with 13 bases between them. CDR3 nucleotide sequence: TGTGCCAGCAGCCATCGAGGGCCTATGACTGAAGCTTTCTTT. It codes for CASSHRGPMTEAFF. The whole variable domain, remainder taken from reference TRBV14 and TRBJ1-1, is EAGVTQFPSHSVIEKGQTVTLRCDPISGHDNLYWYRRVMGKEIKFLLHFVKESKQDESGMPNNRFLAERTGGTYSTLKVQPAELEDSGVYFCASSHRGPMTEAFFGQGTRLTVV.

V gene TRBV4-1 combines with J gene TRBJ1-1; 7 nucleotides match TRBD1. Germline V gene lookup returns CDR1 MGHRA and CDR2 YSYEKL. V lost 1 base, J lost 0 bases, and 5 bases stayed unmatched. The CDR3 is made up of 16 amino acids. The CDR3 DNA sequence: TGCGCCAGCAGCCAAGCAGGGGGACAGCTGAACACTGAAGCTTTCTTT. Its translation: CASSQAGGQLNTEAFF.

The CDR3 sequence is CASSQSGIEPQHF. CDR3 DNA sequence: TGTGCCAGCAGCCAATCAGGGATTGAGCCCCAGCATTTT. The chain carries TRBV7-2 and TRBJ1-5; weak D call: TRBD1 (5 bases). In germline, CDR1 is SGHTA, CDR2 FQGNSA. The CDR3 loop spans 13 amino acids. The V gene lost 5 bases and the J gene lost 8 bases, with 13 bases spanning the gap. The variable domain in full, completed from reference TRBV7-2 and TRBJ1-5, reads GAGVSQSPSNKVTEKGKDVELRCDPISGHTALYWYRQSLGQGLEFLIYFQGNSAPDKSGLPSDRFSAERTGGSVSTLTIQRTQQEDSAVYLCASSQSGIEPQHFGDGTRLSIL.

This chain links TRBV5-6 with TRBJ2-1; D is undetermined. The V gene's germline CDR1 is SGHDT and CDR2 YYEEEE. V dropped 0 bases and J dropped 2 bases, with 3 bases sitting between them. The CDR3 is made up of 13 amino acids. The CDR3 spells CASSLVAYNEQFF. CDR3 sequence (DNA): TGTGCCAGCAGCTTGGTAGCCTACAATGAGCAGTTCTTC.

This clone was seen once. The chain combines TRBV18 with TRBJ1-1; 9 bases agree with TRBD1. CDR3 length: 14 residues. The germline V gene has CDR1 KGHSH and CDR2 LQKENI. V shed 6 bases, J shed 1 base, and the junction held 3 bases outside the gene matches. The CDR3 DNA sequence: TGTGCCAGCTCGCAGGGACAGGGGAACACTGAAGCTTTCTTT. Encoded protein: CASSQGQGNTEAFF.

The chain uses TRBV5-1 and TRBJ2-7; the match to TRBD1 covers 7 bases. CDR3 size: 14 residues. The V segment lost 4 bases and the J segment 0 bases; nucleotides outside the gene matches: 4. Germline V gene sequence: CDR1 SGHRS, CDR2 YFSETQ. CDR3 loop: CASSRTGDSYEQYF. The CDR3 nucleotides read TGCGCCAGCAGCCGGACAGGCGACTCCTACGAGCAGTACTTC.